This is a list of T cell receptor beta chains from one sample in a study of cytomegalovirus exposure and HLA in healthy donors. The method was immunoSEQ multiplex PCR; TCRdb's version includes in-frame clones alone and lacks a portion of them. The data contain approximately 180,000 clones, 73% of them singletons. The sample taken for sequencing was PBMCs. The receptors derive from a woman younger than 45 in good health and CMV-seronegative. Both conserved end residues are part of each CDR3. The order of the fields is clone size, D gene, V gene, J gene, CDR3 DNA, CDR3 protein. D genes are given only for firm matches. Rows may omit the clone size; those that give it use once, few, many or a size class.

abundance: -; d_gene: TRBD2; v_gene: TRBV9; j_gene: TRBJ2-7; CDR3nt: TGTGCCAGCAGCGTAGGGGGGGGTCCCTACGAGCAGTACTTC; CDR3aa: CASSVGGGPYEQYF
abundance: few; d_gene: TRBD1; v_gene: TRBV5-1; j_gene: TRBJ1-5; CDR3nt: TGCGCCAGCAGCTTGAACACAGGGGTGGGGGAGCCCCAGCATTTT; CDR3aa: CASSLNTGVGEPQHF
abundance: once; d_gene: -; v_gene: TRBV4-1; j_gene: TRBJ2-2; CDR3nt: TGCGCCAGCAGCCAAAGGACAGAAGGCCCCACCGGGGAGCTGTTTTTT; CDR3aa: CASSQRTEGPTGELFF
abundance: -; d_gene: TRBD2; v_gene: TRBV29-1; j_gene: TRBJ2-1; CDR3nt: TGCAGCGTTGAGAAGGTGACTAGCGGGATGGGGGAGCAGTTCTTC; CDR3aa: CSVEKVTSGMGEQFF
abundance: -; d_gene: TRBD2; v_gene: TRBV4-1; j_gene: TRBJ2-2; CDR3nt: TGCGCCAGCAGCCAAGCCCCCGGTCTAGCGGGAGTGGGAAACACCGGGGAGCTGTTTTTT; CDR3aa: CASSQAPGLAGVGNTGELFF
abundance: -; d_gene: TRBD1; v_gene: TRBV29-1; j_gene: TRBJ2-7; CDR3nt: TGCAGCGCCAGACAGGGGAGCTTTGACGAGCAGTACTTC; CDR3aa: CSARQGSFDEQYF
abundance: few; d_gene: TRBD1; v_gene: TRBV7-9; j_gene: TRBJ2-7; CDR3nt: TGTGCCAGCAGCTTGAGGGACAGTCACTCCTACGAGCAGTACTTC; CDR3aa: CASSLRDSHSYEQYF
abundance: -; d_gene: TRBD2; v_gene: TRBV7-3; j_gene: TRBJ2-5; CDR3nt: TGTGCCAGCAGCTTAGTAGCGGGGGGACCACAAGAGACCCAGTACTTC; CDR3aa: CASSLVAGGPQETQYF
abundance: -; d_gene: TRBD1; v_gene: TRBV7-8; j_gene: TRBJ1-3; CDR3nt: TGTGCCAGCAGCCCCGGACCCCGGGACAGGGTTGGAAACACCATATATTTT; CDR3aa: CASSPGPRDRVGNTIYF
abundance: -; d_gene: -; v_gene: TRBV19; j_gene: TRBJ1-1; CDR3nt: TGTGCCAGTAGTATAGGTGCGTGGGGAGTGAACACTGAAGCTTTCTTT; CDR3aa: CASSIGAWGVNTEAFF